Presented here are 15 T cell receptor beta chains from one specimen sequenced in a study of CD8+ T cells in alopecia areata. RNA extraction and reverse transcription yielded cDNA as sequencing template. Data came from immunoSEQ multiplex PCR; TCRdb stores just in-frame clones and leaves some out. The sample has 250,000 or so clones, roughly two thirds seen once. The specimen comprised CD4+ T cells sorted from blood, sampled at week 0. The receptors shown here come from a human donor with alopecia areata.

Points on this clone: The same CDR3 can be traced to other DNA sequences in this sample. This chain joins TRBV9 and TRBJ2-7; D ambiguous. There are 14 residues in the CDR3. Per germline, CDR1 SGDLS and CDR2 YYNGEE. Deletions cut 0 bases from V and 0 bases from J, with 7 bases between. The CDR3 protein is CASSVDGSSYEQYF. The CDR3 nucleotides read TGTGCCAGCAGCGTAGATGGTTCCTCCTACGAGCAGTACTTC. Full variable domain (missing parts from reference TRBV9 and TRBJ2-7): DSGVTQTPKHLITATGQRVTLRCSPRSGDLSVYWYQQSLDQGLQFLIQYYNGEERAKGNILERFSAQQFPDLHSELNLSSLELGDSALYFCASSVDGSSYEQYFGPGTRLTVT.

The chain links TRBV10-3 to TRBJ1-1; D may be TRBD1 (5 bases). The length of the CDR3 is 15 residues. CDR1 is ENHRY and CDR2 is SYGVKD in the germline V gene. The ends were cut back, 2 bases at V and 3 bases at J, with 13 bases in the middle. CDR3: CAISEVGGRDTEAFF. The CDR3 DNA follows: TGTGCCATCAGTGAGGTGGGGGGACGTGACACTGAAGCTTTCTTT.

J is TRBJ2-1 and V is TRBV29-1; TRBD1 agrees at 10 bases. Trimming removed 2 bases from V and 3 bases from J; junction bases left unmatched: 1. The CDR3 is made up of 14 amino acids. Germline CDR1 is SQVTM and CDR2 is ANQGSEA. In DNA form, the CDR3 reads TGCAGCGTTGAATGGACAGGGGGCTACAATGAGCAGTTCTTC. This sequence encodes CSVEWTGGYNEQFF.

This clone was seen more than once but under ten times. Sequence at one end of the junction differs from germline and may be a read error. This chain connects TRBV10-3 to TRBJ1-1; no firm D call. Germline V gene data show CDR1 as ENHRY and CDR2 as SYGVKD. The CDR3 consists of 11 residues. The CDR3 region is CTPRKLDEGRF. The CDR3 DNA is TGTACCCCCCGTAAATTAGATGAGGGAAGATTT.

This chain uses TRBV2 with TRBJ2-2; D might be TRBD2 (5 bases). Germline V CDR1 and CDR2: SNHLY, FYNNEI. The CDR3 has 14 residues. Trimming left V 4 bases short and J 5 bases short, with 11 bases between. CDR3 loop: CASSAERGTGELFF. In DNA form, the CDR3 reads TGTGCCAGCAGTGCAGAGCGAGGGACCGGGGAGCTGTTTTTT.

The chain has TRBV7-8 and TRBJ2-7; 8 bases match TRBD1. The CDR3 length is 17 residues. V lost 0 bases, J lost 3 bases, and 10 bases stayed unmatched. Germline CDR1 and CDR2: SGHVS and FQNEAQ. The CDR3 nucleotides read TGTGCCAGCAGCTTAGCCGGACAGGGAAGTTCGATCTACGAGCAGTACTTC. Protein product: CASSLAGQGSSIYEQYF.

A single count supports this clone. The chain combines TRBV30 with TRBJ1-5, with D hard to call. The CDR3 sequence is 19 residues long. V gave up 2 bases and J gave up 0 bases, with 23 bases separating them. Germline CDR1 is GTSNPN and CDR2 is SVGIG (reference sequence). The chain's CDR3 is CAWSHLWETPFISNQPQHF. The CDR3 DNA reads TGTGCCTGGAGTCATTTATGGGAAACCCCCTTTATTAGCAATCAGCCCCAGCATTTT.

The chain joins TRBV13 to TRBJ2-3; D remains unclear. The CDR3 sequence is 13 residues long. CDR1 and CDR2 from the germline V gene are PRHDT and FYEKMQ (reference sequence). The germline V and J ends were trimmed by 5 bases and 2 bases, with 8 bases remaining between them. In DNA form, the CDR3 reads TGTGCCAGCAGCCTATCCCCCACAGATACGCAGTATTTT. This codes for CASSLSPTDTQYF.

This clone has more than one count but fewer than ten. The rearrangement uses TRBV15 and TRBJ1-6; D uncertain. CDR1 and CDR2 from the germline V gene are LNHNV and YYDKDF (reference sequence). Trimming took off 0 bases at V and 7 bases at J, with 10 bases between the two ends. This CDR3 is built from 15 residues. CDR3 coding DNA: TGTGCCACCAGCAGAGATAATACGGAAAATTCACCCCTCCACTTT. Encoded protein: CATSRDNTENSPLHF.

The V call is TRBV2, the J call TRBJ2-5; no reliable D call. The length of the CDR3 is 12 residues. Germline CDR1 is SNHLY and CDR2 is FYNNEI. V was trimmed by 7 bases and J by 4 bases, leaving 10 bases between them. Here the CDR3 reads CASTRYGETQYF. In DNA, the CDR3 is TGTGCCAGCACGCGATATGGAGAGACCCAGTACTTC.

The chain uses TRBV4-1 and TRBJ2-7; D unclear. The germline V and J ends were trimmed by 3 bases and 1 base, with 7 bases remaining between them. The germline V gene has CDR1 MGHRA and CDR2 YSYEKL. The CDR3 is 13 residues long. The CDR3, as DNA: TGCGCCAGCAGCCACTTTGTTTCCTACGAGCAGTACTTC. It encodes CASSHFVSYEQYF.

V and J are TRBV7-9 and TRBJ1-1, with TRBD1 identical over 11 bases. This CDR3 comprises 14 residues. CDR1 and CDR2 (germline): SEHNR, FQNEAQ (reference sequence). V dropped 5 bases and J dropped 5; count of bases not matched to a gene: 4. CDR3 DNA sequence: TGTGCCAGCAGCGTTGGGACAGGGGGGACTGAAGCTTTCTTT. Amino acids: CASSVGTGGTEAFF.

This clone has just one count. This CDR3 is also generated by other DNA sequences in the sample. The chain combines TRBV30 with TRBJ1-2; D may be TRBD1 (5 bases). The CDR3 has 13 residues. The V gene lost 0 bases and the J gene lost 3 bases, with 8 bases spanning the gap. Germline CDR1 GTSNPN, CDR2 SVGIG (reference sequence). The CDR3 loop reads CAWSVRGDYGYTF. The CDR3 region has the DNA TGTGCCTGGAGTGTACGGGGCGACTATGGCTACACCTTC.

The V gene is TRBV30, the J gene TRBJ2-1; no clear D. This CDR3 is 13 amino acids long. Looked up from germline, CDR1 is GTSNPN and CDR2 is SVGIG (reference sequence). Trimming cost V 3 bases and J 1 base, with 7 bases left between them. The CDR3 sequence is CAWSRSSYNEQFF. In DNA, the CDR3 is TGTGCCTGGAGCAGGAGTTCCTACAATGAGCAGTTCTTC.

The V call is TRBV10-3, the J call TRBJ2-7; D might be TRBD1 (5 bases). Trimming pared 4 bases from V and 2 bases from J, leaving 6 bases between. Germline V lookup: CDR1 ENHRY, CDR2 SYGVKD. The CDR3 is made up of 12 amino acids. Written as DNA, the CDR3 is TGTGCCATCAGTGGACAGACCTACGAGCAGTACTTC. It is translated as CAISGQTYEQYF.